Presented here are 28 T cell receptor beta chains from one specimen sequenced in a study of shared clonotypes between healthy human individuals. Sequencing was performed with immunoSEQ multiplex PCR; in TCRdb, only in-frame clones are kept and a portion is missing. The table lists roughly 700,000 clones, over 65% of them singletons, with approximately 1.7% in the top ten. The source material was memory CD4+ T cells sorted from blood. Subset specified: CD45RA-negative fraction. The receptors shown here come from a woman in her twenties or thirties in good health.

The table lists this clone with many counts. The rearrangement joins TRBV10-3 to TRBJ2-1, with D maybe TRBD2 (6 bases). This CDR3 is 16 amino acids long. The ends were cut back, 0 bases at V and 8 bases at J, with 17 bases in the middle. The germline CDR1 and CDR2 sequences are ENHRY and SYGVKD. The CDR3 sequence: CAISESMARLGDEQFF. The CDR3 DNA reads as TGTGCCATCAGTGAGTCGATGGCCAGACTAGGGGATGAGCAGTTCTTC.

The CDR3 reads CASSFPSRAPYEQYF. The CDR3 DNA reads TGTGCCAGCAGTTTCCCGTCTCGCGCGCCCTACGAGCAGTACTTC. The gene calls are TRBV28 and TRBJ2-7; no definite D call. The CDR3 has 15 amino acids. V was pared by 3 bases and J by 2 bases, with 14 bases between. The germline CDR1 and CDR2 sequences are MDHEN and SYDVKM.

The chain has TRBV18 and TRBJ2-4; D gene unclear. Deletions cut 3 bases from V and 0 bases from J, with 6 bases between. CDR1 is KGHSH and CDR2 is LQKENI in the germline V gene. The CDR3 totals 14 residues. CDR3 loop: CASSPAKAKNIQYF. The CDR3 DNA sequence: TGTGCCAGCTCACCGGCCAAAGCCAAAAACATTCAGTACTTC.

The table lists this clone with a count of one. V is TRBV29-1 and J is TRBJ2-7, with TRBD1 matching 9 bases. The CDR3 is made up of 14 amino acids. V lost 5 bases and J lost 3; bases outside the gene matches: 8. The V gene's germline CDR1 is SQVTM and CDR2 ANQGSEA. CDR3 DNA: TGCAGCGTTCAGCTATGGACAGGGGACTACGAGCAGTACTTC. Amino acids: CSVQLWTGDYEQYF.

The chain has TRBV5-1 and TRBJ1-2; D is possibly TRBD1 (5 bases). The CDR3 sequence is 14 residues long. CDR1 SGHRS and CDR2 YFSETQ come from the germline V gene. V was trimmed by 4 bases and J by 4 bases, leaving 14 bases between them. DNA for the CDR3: TGCGCCAGCAGCCTAGGAGACGGGGGCTATGGCTACACCTTC. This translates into CASSLGDGGYGYTF.

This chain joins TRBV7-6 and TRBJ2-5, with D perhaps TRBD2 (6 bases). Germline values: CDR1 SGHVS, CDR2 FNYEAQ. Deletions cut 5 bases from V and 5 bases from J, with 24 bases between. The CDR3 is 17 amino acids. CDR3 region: CASSVGTGDHSMETQYF. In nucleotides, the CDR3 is TGTGCCAGCAGCGTAGGGACGGGAGACCACTCTATGGAGACCCAGTACTTC.

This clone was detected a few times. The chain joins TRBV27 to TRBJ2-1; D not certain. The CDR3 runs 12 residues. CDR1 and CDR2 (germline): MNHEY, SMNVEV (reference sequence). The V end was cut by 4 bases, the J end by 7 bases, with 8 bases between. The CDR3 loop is CASSSPFNEQFF. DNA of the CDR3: TGTGCCAGCAGTTCGCCCTTTAATGAGCAGTTCTTC.

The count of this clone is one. In nucleotides, the CDR3 is TGTGCCAGCAGCTGGGGGGCGCAGGGGATCGACTACGAGCAGTACTTC. The encoded protein is CASSWGAQGIDYEQYF. The chain couples TRBV5-6 to TRBJ2-7; D might be TRBD1 or TRBD2, each matching 6 bases. Trimming stripped 3 bases from V and 3 bases from J, with 19 bases between. Per germline, CDR1 SGHDT and CDR2 YYEEEE. This CDR3 is built from 16 residues.

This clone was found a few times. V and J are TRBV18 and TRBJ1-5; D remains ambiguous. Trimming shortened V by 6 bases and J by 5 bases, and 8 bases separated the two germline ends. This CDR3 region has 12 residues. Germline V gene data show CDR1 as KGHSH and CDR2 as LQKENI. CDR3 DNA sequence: TGTGCCAGCTCCAACGGGGATCAGCCCCAGCATTTT. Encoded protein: CASSNGDQPQHF.

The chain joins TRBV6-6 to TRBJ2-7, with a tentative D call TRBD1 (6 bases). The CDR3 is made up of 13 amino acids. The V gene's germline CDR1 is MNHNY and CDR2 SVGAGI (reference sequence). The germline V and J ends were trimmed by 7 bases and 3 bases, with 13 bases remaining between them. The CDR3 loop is CASKRDTNYEQYF. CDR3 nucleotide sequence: TGTGCCAGCAAGAGGGACACTAACTACGAGCAGTACTTC.

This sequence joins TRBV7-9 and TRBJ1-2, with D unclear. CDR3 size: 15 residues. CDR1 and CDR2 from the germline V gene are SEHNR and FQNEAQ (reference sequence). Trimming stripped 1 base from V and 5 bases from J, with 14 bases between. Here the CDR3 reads CASSLGAARSYGYTF. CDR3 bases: TGTGCCAGCAGCTTAGGGGCTGCTCGAAGTTATGGCTACACCTTC.

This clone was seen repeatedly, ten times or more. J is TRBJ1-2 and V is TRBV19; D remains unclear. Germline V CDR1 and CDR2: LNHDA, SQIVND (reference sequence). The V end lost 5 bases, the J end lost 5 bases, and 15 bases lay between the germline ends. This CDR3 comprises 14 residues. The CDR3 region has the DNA TGTGCCAGTAGTTGGGTCTCCAAACAGTATGGCTACACCTTC. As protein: CASSWVSKQYGYTF.

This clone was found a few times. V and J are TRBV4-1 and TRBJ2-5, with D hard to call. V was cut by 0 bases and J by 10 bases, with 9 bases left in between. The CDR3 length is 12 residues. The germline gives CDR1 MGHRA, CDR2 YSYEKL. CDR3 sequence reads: CASSQDGDGQYF. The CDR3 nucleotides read TGCGCCAGCAGCCAAGATGGCGATGGCCAGTACTTC.

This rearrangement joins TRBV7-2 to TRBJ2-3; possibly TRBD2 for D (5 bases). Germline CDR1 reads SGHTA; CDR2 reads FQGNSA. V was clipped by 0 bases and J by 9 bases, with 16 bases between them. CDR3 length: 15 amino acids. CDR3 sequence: CASSLAAGAIWTQYF. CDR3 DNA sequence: TGTGCCAGCAGCTTAGCCGCGGGCGCTATTTGGACGCAGTATTTT.

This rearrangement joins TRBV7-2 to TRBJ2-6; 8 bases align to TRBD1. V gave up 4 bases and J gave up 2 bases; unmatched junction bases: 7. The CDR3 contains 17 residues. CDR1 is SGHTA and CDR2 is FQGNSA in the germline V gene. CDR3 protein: CASSSKGQGAGANVLTF. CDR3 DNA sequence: TGTGCCAGCAGCTCAAAAGGACAGGGAGCTGGGGCCAACGTCCTGACTTTC. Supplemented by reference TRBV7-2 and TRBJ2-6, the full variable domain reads GAGVSQSPSNKVTEKGKDVELRCDPISGHTALYWYRQSLGQGLEFLIYFQGNSAPDKSGLPSDRFSAERTGGSVSTLTIQRTQQEDSAVYLCASSSKGQGAGANVLTFGAGSRLTVL.

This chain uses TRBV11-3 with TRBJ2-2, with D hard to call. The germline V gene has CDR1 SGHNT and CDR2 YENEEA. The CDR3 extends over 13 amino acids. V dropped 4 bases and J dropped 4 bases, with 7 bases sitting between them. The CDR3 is CASSSVGTGELFF. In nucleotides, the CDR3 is TGTGCCAGCAGCTCTGTAGGCACCGGGGAGCTGTTTTTT.

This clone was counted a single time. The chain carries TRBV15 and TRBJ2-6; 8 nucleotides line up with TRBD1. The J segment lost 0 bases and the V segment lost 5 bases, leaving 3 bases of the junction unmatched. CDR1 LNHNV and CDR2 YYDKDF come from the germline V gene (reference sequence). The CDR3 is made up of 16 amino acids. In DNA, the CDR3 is TGTGCCACCAGCCAGGGGGCCAACTCTGGGGCCAACGTCCTGACTTTC. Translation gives CATSQGANSGANVLTF.

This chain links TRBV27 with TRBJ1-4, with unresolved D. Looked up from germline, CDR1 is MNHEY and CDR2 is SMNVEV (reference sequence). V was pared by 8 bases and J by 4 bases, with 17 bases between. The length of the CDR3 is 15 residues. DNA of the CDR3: TGTGCCAGCGGTAATGACGGACGGCTTAATGAAAAACTGTTTTTT. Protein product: CASGNDGRLNEKLFF.

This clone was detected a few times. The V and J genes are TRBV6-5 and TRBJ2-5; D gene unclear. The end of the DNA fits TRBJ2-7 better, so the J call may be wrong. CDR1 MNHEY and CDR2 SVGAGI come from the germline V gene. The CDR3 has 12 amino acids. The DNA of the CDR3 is TGTGCCAGCAGTCGGACCTCCTACGAGCAGTACTTC. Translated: CASSRTSYEQYF.

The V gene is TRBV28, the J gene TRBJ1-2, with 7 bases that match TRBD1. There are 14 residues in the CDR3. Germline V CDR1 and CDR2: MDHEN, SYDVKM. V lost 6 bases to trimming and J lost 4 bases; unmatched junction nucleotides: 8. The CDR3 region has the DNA TGTGCCAGCAGCACGACGACAGGGATCTATGGCTACACCTTC. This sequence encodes CASSTTTGIYGYTF.

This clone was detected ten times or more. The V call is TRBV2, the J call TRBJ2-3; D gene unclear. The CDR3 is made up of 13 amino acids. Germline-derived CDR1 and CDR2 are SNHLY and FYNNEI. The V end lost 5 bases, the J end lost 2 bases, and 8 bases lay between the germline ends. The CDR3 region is CASSPDTTDTQYF. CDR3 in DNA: TGTGCCAGCAGTCCTGACACCACAGATACGCAGTATTTT.

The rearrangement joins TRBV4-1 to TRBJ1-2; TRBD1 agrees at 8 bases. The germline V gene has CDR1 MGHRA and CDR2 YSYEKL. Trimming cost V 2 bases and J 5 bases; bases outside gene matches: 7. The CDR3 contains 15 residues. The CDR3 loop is CASSQPGQGNYGYTF. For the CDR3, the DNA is TGCGCCAGCAGCCAACCAGGACAGGGTAATTATGGCTACACCTTC.

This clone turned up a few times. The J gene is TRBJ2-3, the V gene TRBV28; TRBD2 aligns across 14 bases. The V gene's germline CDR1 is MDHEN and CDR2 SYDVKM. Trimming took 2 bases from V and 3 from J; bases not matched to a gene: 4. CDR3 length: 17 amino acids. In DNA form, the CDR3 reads TGTGCCAGCAGTTTAATGGGACTAGCGGGAGAAACAGATACGCAGTATTTT. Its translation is CASSLMGLAGETDTQYF. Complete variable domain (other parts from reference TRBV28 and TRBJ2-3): DVKVTQSSRYLVKRTGEKVFLECVQDMDHENMFWYRQDPGLGLRLIYFSYDVKMKEKGDIPEGYSVSREKKERFSLILESASTNQTSMYLCASSLMGLAGETDTQYFGPGTRLTVL.

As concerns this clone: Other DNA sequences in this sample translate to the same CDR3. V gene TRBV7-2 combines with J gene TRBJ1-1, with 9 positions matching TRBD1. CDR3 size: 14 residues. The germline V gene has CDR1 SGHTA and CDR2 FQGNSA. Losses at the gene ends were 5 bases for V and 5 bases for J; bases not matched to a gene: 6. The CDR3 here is CASSPQGAGTEAFF. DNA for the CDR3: TGTGCCAGCAGCCCACAGGGGGCGGGGACTGAAGCTTTCTTT.

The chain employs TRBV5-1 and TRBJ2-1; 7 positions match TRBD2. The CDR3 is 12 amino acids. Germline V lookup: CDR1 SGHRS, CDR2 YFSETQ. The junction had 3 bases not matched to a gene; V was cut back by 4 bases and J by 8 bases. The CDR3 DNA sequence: TGCGCCAGCAGCGGACTAGGCGATGAGCAGTTCTTC. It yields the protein CASSGLGDEQFF.

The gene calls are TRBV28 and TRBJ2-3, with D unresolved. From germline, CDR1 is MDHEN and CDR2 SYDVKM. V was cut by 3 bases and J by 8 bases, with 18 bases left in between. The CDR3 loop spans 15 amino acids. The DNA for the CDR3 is TGTGCCAGCAGTTTGGACCGGACCACAACTGGTACGCAGTATTTT. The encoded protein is CASSLDRTTTGTQYF.

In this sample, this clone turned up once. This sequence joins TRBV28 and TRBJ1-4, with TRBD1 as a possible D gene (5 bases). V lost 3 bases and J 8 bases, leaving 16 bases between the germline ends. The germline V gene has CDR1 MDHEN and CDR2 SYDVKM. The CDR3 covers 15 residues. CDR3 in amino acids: CASSFRIAGGEKLFF. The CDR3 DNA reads TGTGCCAGCAGTTTTAGGATCGCGGGGGGAGAAAAACTGTTTTTT.

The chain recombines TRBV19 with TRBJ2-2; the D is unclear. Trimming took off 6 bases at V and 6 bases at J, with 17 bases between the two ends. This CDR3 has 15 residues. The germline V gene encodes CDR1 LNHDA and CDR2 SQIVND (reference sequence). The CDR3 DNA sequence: TGTGCCAGTAGACCGGGTACCATGTACTCCGGGGAGCTGTTTTTT. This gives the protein CASRPGTMYSGELFF.